The rows below give T cell receptor beta chains drawn from one sample of a study of cytomegalovirus exposure and HLA in healthy donors. Using immunoSEQ multiplex PCR, the repertoire was profiled, and TCRdb retains in-frame clones only, with some absent. The data show approximately 170,000 clones, roughly 85% seen once. The specimen was PBMCs. These receptors all stem from a man between 18 and 29 years old in good health and CMV-seropositive. CDR3s include the opening cysteine and the closing phenylalanine or tryptophan. The D gene is left open where the match is weak. Clone size is shown for a subset of rows, as once, few, many or a class of expanded clone.

D gene,J gene,clone size,V gene,CDR3 protein,CDR3 DNA
TRBD1,TRBJ1-1,NA,TRBV4-1,CASSQDFEGARNTEAFF,TGCGCCAGCAGCCAAGACTTTGAGGGGGCGCGGAACACTGAAGCTTTCTTT
NA,TRBJ1-6,NA,TRBV27,CASRTDSQRLSPLHF,TGTGCCAGCAGAACAGACAGCCAGCGTCTTTCACCCCTCCACTTT
NA,TRBJ1-6,NA,TRBV7-2,CASSFSVYNSPLHF,TGTGCCAGCAGCTTCTCAGTCTATAATTCACCCCTCCACTTT
TRBD2,TRBJ2-3,NA,TRBV5-1,CASSRGTSGTDTQYF,TGCGCCAGCAGCCGCGGGACTAGCGGGACAGATACGCAGTATTTT
NA,TRBJ1-3,NA,TRBV2,CASGAEGNTIYF,TGTGCCAGCGGGGCAGAAGGAAACACCATATATTTT
TRBD2,TRBJ2-3,NA,TRBV5-1,CASRTSGDSRTDTQYF,TGCGCCAGTAGGACTAGCGGGGACTCTCGGACAGATACGCAGTATTTT
TRBD2,TRBJ2-5,NA,TRBV27,CAGSPGTSGQQETQYF,TGTGCCGGCAGCCCTGGGACTAGCGGACAACAAGAGACCCAGTACTTC
TRBD2,TRBJ2-7,NA,TRBV6-6,CASSYSSGGEQYF,TGTGCCAGCAGTTACTCCTCGGGGGGGGAGCAGTACTTC
NA,TRBJ1-2,NA,TRBV28,CASSLGQGENYGYTF,TGTGCCAGCAGTTTGGGGCAGGGTGAGAACTATGGCTACACCTTC
NA,TRBJ2-7,NA,TRBV19,CASSWTDESYEQYF,TGTGCCAGTAGCTGGACAGATGAATCCTACGAGCAGTACTTC
NA,TRBJ2-7,NA,TRBV7-6,CASSPGTKYYEQYF,TGTGCCAGCAGTCCCGGGACAAAATACTACGAGCAGTACTTC
NA,TRBJ2-1,once,TRBV5-4,CASSLVGEAEQFF,TGTGCCAGCAGCTTGGTGGGAGAGGCTGAGCAGTTCTTC
NA,TRBJ1-4,once,TRBV6-6,CAGRDTATNEKLFF,TGTGCCGGACGGGATACAGCAACTAATGAAAAACTGTTTTTT
NA,TRBJ1-6,NA,TRBV5-1,CASSLVDIFNSPLHF,TGCGCCAGCAGCTTGGTCGACATATTTAATTCACCCCTCCACTTT
NA,TRBJ2-3,NA,TRBV18,CASSPPGTDTQYF,TGTGCCAGCTCACCTCCAGGGACAGATACGCAGTATTTT
TRBD2,TRBJ2-1,once,TRBV7-3,CASSLSGRASFEQFF,TGTGCCAGCAGCTTGAGCGGGAGGGCTTCTTTTGAGCAGTTCTTC
NA,TRBJ1-5,NA,TRBV11-2,CASSFGDSPNQPQHF,TGTGCCAGCAGCTTTGGAGACAGTCCAAATCAGCCCCAGCATTTT
NA,TRBJ1-1,NA,TRBV5-4,CASSLAADLNTEAFF,TGTGCCAGCAGCTTGGCCGCGGACTTGAACACTGAAGCTTTCTTT
NA,TRBJ1-1,once,TRBV6-5,CASSAPGDVTEAFF,TGTGCCAGCAGCGCCCCAGGGGATGTCACTGAAGCTTTCTTT
NA,TRBJ2-7,NA,TRBV7-2,CASSLGSVYEQYF,TGTGCCAGCAGCTTAGGTTCAGTCTACGAGCAGTACTTC
TRBD1,TRBJ1-5,once,TRBV10-3,CATGTENEQPQHF,TGTGCCACGGGGACAGAGAACGAGCAGCCCCAGCATTTT
NA,TRBJ1-1,NA,TRBV5-1,CASSLGGSNTEAFF,TGCGCCAGCAGCTTGGGGGGCTCGAACACTGAAGCTTTCTTT
TRBD2,TRBJ2-3,NA,TRBV18,CASSPRTSGSGDTQYF,TGTGCCAGCTCACCGCGGACTAGCGGGAGCGGAGATACGCAGTATTTT
TRBD2,TRBJ2-7,NA,TRBV10-3,CAISEMGGRRVAGVYEQYF,TGTGCCATCAGTGAGATGGGGGGAAGGCGGGTAGCGGGCGTCTACGAGCAGTACTTC
NA,TRBJ2-7,NA,TRBV18,CASSPMALRGEQYF,TGTGCCAGCTCACCTATGGCCCTGAGAGGCGAGCAGTACTTC
TRBD1,TRBJ1-4,NA,TRBV5-1,CASSFTDRGGGKLFF,TGCGCCAGCAGCTTCACAGACAGGGGTGGAGGAAAACTGTTTTTT
TRBD2,TRBJ2-5,NA,TRBV5-1,CASSLAEASGREETQYF,TGCGCCAGCAGCTTGGCCGAGGCTAGCGGGAGGGAGGAGACCCAGTACTTC
NA,TRBJ2-7,NA,TRBV27,CASSSPGYNSYEQYF,TGTGCCAGCAGCTCACCAGGGTATAACTCCTACGAGCAGTACTTC
TRBD1,TRBJ2-3,few,TRBV7-6,CASSLGQGVTDTQYF,TGTGCCAGCAGCTTAGGGCAGGGGGTCACAGATACGCAGTATTTT
NA,TRBJ2-7,NA,TRBV2,CASSEQAREQYF,TGTGCCAGCAGTGAACAGGCACGAGAGCAGTACTTC
NA,TRBJ1-1,few,TRBV25-1,CASSGYNTEAFF,TGTGCCAGCAGTGGTTATAACACTGAAGCTTTCTTT
TRBD1,TRBJ2-7,NA,TRBV2,CASMPPLAGGWYEQYF,TGTGCCAGCATGCCACCGTTGGCAGGGGGTTGGTACGAGCAGTACTTC